These T cell receptor beta chains were read from a single sample in a study of blood T cell repertoires in COVID-19. Only in-frame clones appear in the TCRdb table, and some are missing; sequencing was by immunoSEQ multiplex PCR. The sample lists some 100,000 clones, more than 75% occurring once. The source material was peripheral blood. The receptors here all came from a human donor in a cohort sampled during active COVID-19. CDR3s include the opening cysteine and the closing phenylalanine or tryptophan. D genes are given only for firm matches. Size values are once, few and many counts, or a class for expanded clones, and some rows have none.

j_gene	v_gene	d_gene	abundance	CDR3aa	CDR3nt
TRBJ2-5	TRBV24-1	-	-	CATSELQGYRETQYF	TGTGCCACCAGTGAACTTCAGGGTTATAGAGAGACCCAGTACTTC
TRBJ2-5	TRBV7-6	TRBD2	-	CASSSIWGGWKTQYF	TGTGCCAGCAGCTCGATCTGGGGGGGATGGAAGACCCAGTACTTC
TRBJ2-2	TRBV24-1	TRBD1	-	CATSDSPTGPGELFF	TGTGCCACCAGTGATTCCCCGACAGGGCCCGGGGAGCTGTTTTTT
TRBJ2-1	TRBV5-6	TRBD1	-	CASSLTGQAYNEQFF	TGTGCCAGCAGCTTGACGGGACAGGCCTACAATGAGCAGTTCTTC
TRBJ2-6	TRBV27	-	-	CATRAWGANVLTF	TGTGCCACCCGTGCGTGGGGGGCCAACGTCCTGACTTTC
TRBJ2-5	TRBV7-3	TRBD1	-	CASSLTGGQGPMETQYF	TGTGCCAGCAGCTTAACGGGGGGACAGGGCCCGATGGAGACCCAGTACTTC
TRBJ1-2	TRBV5-1	TRBD1	-	CASSLGTANYGYTF	TGCGCCAGCAGCCTAGGGACAGCTAACTATGGCTACACCTTC
TRBJ1-5	TRBV19	-	once	CASSRDFNQPQHF	TGTGCCAGTAGTAGGGACTTCAATCAGCCCCAGCATTTT
TRBJ2-1	TRBV6-5	TRBD2	-	CATLRGLASNEQFF	TGTGCCACTCTCCGGGGACTAGCAAGCAATGAGCAGTTCTTC
TRBJ2-1	TRBV7-2	TRBD2	-	CASSPQGLAGVSSYNEQFF	TGTGCCAGCAGCCCACAGGGACTAGCGGGGGTGAGCTCCTACAATGAGCAGTTCTTC
TRBJ1-4	TRBV6-1	TRBD1	-	CAGSQGANEKLFF	TGTGCCGGATCACAGGGGGCGAATGAAAAACTGTTTTTT
TRBJ1-6	TRBV28	-	once	CASSLWTGNNSPLHF	TGTGCCAGCAGTTTATGGACAGGAAATAATTCACCCCTCCACTTT
TRBJ1-2	TRBV3-1/TRBV3-2	-	-	CASTGGTNYGYTF	TGTGCCAGCACGGGGGGTACGAACTATGGCTACACCTTC
TRBJ1-4	TRBV7-9	TRBD1	-	CASRSDRAIDEKLFF	TGTGCCAGCAGATCCGACAGGGCAATAGATGAAAAACTGTTTTTT
TRBJ2-1	TRBV7-8	-	-	CASSPAPSGFF	TGTGCCAGCAGCCCCGCTCCCTCGGGGTTCTTC
TRBJ2-5	TRBV5-1	TRBD2	-	CASSLRLAGVQETQYF	TGCGCCAGCAGCTTGCGGCTAGCGGGGGTACAAGAGACCCAGTACTTC
TRBJ2-6	TRBV7-9	-	once	CASSLEGTGANVLTF	TGTGCCAGCAGCTTAGAGGGGACTGGGGCCAACGTCCTGACTTTC
TRBJ1-3	TRBV7-9	TRBD1	-	CASSSLGDRGRSGSDTIYF	TGTGCCAGCAGCTCCTTGGGGGACAGGGGGCGTTCGGGGTCGGACACCATATATTTT
TRBJ1-5	TRBV5-6	TRBD1	-	CASSRLTGDQPQHF	TGTGCCAGCAGCCGCTTAACAGGGGATCAGCCCCAGCATTTT
TRBJ2-5	TRBV5-5	TRBD1	once	CASSLGRDRGGQETQYF	TGTGCCAGCAGCTTGGGTCGGGACAGGGGTGGCCAAGAGACCCAGTACTTC
TRBJ2-1	TRBV6-5	TRBD1	-	CASRYRDRGNDEQFF	TGTGCCAGCAGGTACCGGGACAGGGGAAATGATGAGCAGTTCTTC
TRBJ1-5	TRBV19	-	-	CASSPGSGFDFNQPQHF	TGTGCCAGTAGCCCGGGCTCGGGATTCGACTTTAATCAGCCCCAGCATTTT
TRBJ1-2	TRBV19	TRBD1	few	CASSDRSYGYTF	TGTGCCAGTTCGGACAGGTCCTATGGCTACACCTTC
TRBJ1-2	TRBV28	TRBD1	few	CASSPQGQTFYGYTF	TGTGCCAGCAGTCCGCAGGGACAGACCTTCTATGGCTACACCTTC
TRBJ1-2	TRBV30	TRBD1	-	CAWSETGSSGYTF	TGTGCCTGGAGTGAGACAGGGAGTTCTGGCTACACCTTC
TRBJ1-1	TRBV7-2	-	-	CASSLSEVSTEAFF	TGTGCCAGCAGCTTGTCGGAGGTTAGCACTGAAGCTTTCTTT
TRBJ2-3	TRBV5-1	TRBD1	-	CASSLYRGSTDTQYF	TGCGCCAGCAGCTTATACAGGGGTAGCACAGATACGCAGTATTTT
TRBJ1-2	TRBV27	-	-	CASSLIGGRGGDGYTF	TGTGCCAGCAGTTTAATTGGGGGCAGGGGAGGGGATGGCTACACCTTC
TRBJ2-5	TRBV7-2	TRBD2	-	CASSLGPSGGQETQYF	TGTGCCAGCAGCTTAGGTCCTAGCGGGGGCCAAGAGACCCAGTACTTC
TRBJ2-3	TRBV4-3	-	-	CASSQSQDYTQYF	TGCGCCAGCAGCCAATCTCAGGATTATACGCAGTATTTT
TRBJ1-3	TRBV28	-	-	CASSRRSSGNTIYF	TGTGCCAGCAGCCGTCGTAGCTCTGGAAACACCATATATTTT
TRBJ1-6	TRBV6-5	-	-	CASSYGQRSNSPLHF	TGTGCCAGCAGTTACGGACAGAGATCAAATTCACCCCTCCACTTT
TRBJ1-3	TRBV4-3	-	few	CASSYQTGSGNTIYF	TGCGCCAGCAGCTATCAGACGGGCTCTGGAAACACCATATATTTT
TRBJ1-2	TRBV10-3	TRBD1	once	CATRGDRGYGYTF	TGTGCCACCAGGGGGGACAGGGGCTATGGCTACACCTTC
TRBJ1-2	TRBV5-4	-	-	CASSLGGENNYGYTF	TGTGCCAGCAGCTTAGGGGGGGAAAATAACTATGGCTACACCTTC
TRBJ1-5	TRBV6-5	-	-	CASRPTADSNQPQHF	TGTGCCAGCAGACCGACAGCCGATAGCAATCAGCCCCAGCATTTT